This T cell receptor (beta chain) was obtained from a study of T cells in Graves' hyperthyroidism and ophthalmopathy. This clonotype was observed many times. TCR beta CDR3 regions were amplified from RNA. HTBI primers were employed in a first-round RT-PCR of the TCR CDR3. TCRdb fed the multiplex PCR reads into MiXCR, producing one record per CDR3 protein. This table has some 720,000 distinct CDR3 sequences, about a sixth appearing once. The TCR originated in a man between 18 and 29 years old with Graves' hyperthyroidism. The sequenced sample was blood.

The CDR3 region is CASSPRWGDGNQPQHF. The DNA of the CDR3 is TGTGCCAGCAGCCCACGCTGGGGTGACGGCAATCAGCCCCAGCATTTT. The chain joins TRBV28 to TRBJ1-5; D is unclear. The CDR3 consists of 16 residues. Trimming shortened V by 6 bases and J by 2 bases, and 17 bases separated the two germline ends. Germline lookup yields CDR1 MDHEN and CDR2 SYDVKM.